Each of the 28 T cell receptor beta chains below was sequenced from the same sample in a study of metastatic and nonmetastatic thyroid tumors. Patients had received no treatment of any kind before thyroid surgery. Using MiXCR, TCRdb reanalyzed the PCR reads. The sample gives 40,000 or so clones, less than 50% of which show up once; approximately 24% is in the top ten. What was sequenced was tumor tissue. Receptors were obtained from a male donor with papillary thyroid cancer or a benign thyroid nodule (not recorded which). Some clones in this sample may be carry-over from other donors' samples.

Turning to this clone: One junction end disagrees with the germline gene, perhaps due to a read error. CDR3 sequence (DNA): TGTGCTAGCAGCTCACGGCTCATCGACACCGGGGAGCTGTTTTTT. Protein: CASSSRLIDTGELFF. The chain combines TRBV7-7 with TRBJ2-2; D is unresolved. The CDR3 is 15 amino acids. Per germline, CDR1 SSHAT and CDR2 FNYEAQ (reference sequence).

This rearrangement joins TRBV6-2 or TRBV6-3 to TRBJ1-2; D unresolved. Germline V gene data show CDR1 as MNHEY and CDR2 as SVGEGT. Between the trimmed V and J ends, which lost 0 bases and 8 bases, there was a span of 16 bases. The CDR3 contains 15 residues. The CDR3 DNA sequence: TGTGCCAGCAGTTACTCGAACCGCCCCCTGGAAGGCTACACCTTC. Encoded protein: CASSYSNRPLEGYTF.

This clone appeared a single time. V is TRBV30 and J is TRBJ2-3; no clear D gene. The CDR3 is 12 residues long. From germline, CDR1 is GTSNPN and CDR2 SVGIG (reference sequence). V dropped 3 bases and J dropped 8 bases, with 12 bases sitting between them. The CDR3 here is CAWSGATATQYF. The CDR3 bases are TGTGCCTGGAGCGGAGCCACGGCTACGCAGTATTTT. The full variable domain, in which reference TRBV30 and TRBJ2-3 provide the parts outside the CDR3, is SQTIHQWPATLVQPVGSPLSLECTVEGTSNPNLYWYRQAAGRGLQLLFYSVGIGQISSEVPQNLSASRPQDRQFILSSKKLLLSDSGFYLCAWSGATATQYFGPGTRLTVL.

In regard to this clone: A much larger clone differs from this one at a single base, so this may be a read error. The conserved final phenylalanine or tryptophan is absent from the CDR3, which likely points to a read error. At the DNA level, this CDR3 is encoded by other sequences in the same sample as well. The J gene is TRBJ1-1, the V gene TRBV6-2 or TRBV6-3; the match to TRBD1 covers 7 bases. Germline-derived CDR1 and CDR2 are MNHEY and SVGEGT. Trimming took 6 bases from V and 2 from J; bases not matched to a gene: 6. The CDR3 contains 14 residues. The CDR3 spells CASSDGDRNTEAFL. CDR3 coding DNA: TGTGCCAGCAGCGATGGGGACAGAAACACTGAAGCTTTCCTT.

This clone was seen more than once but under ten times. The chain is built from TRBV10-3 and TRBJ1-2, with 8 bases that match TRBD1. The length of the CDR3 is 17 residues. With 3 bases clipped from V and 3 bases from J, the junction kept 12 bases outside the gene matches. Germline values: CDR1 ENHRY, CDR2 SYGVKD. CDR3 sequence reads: CAISENRGEYQYYGYTF. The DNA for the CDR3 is TGTGCCATCAGTGAAAACAGGGGGGAATACCAGTACTATGGCTACACCTTC.

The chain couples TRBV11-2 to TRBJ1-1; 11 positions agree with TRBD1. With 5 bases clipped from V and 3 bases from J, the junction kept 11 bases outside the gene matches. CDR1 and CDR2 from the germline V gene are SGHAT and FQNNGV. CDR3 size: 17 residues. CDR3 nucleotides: TGTGCCAGCAGCCCCCCGGGACAGGGGGAGTTGTACACTGAAGCTTTCTTT. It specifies CASSPPGQGELYTEAFF. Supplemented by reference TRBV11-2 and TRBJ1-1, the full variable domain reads EAGVAQSPRYKIIEKRQSVAFWCNPISGHATLYWYQQILGQGPKLLIQFQNNGVVDDSQLPKDRFSAERLKGVDSTLKIQPAKLEDSAVYLCASSPPGQGELYTEAFFGQGTRLTVV.

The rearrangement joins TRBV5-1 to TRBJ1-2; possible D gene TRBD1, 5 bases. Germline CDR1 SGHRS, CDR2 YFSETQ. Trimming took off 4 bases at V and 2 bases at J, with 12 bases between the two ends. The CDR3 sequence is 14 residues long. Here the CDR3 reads CASSLDGGNYGYTF. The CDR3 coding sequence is TGCGCCAGCAGCCTCGACGGGGGAAACTATGGCTACACCTTC. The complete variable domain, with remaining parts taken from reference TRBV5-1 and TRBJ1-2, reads KAGVTQTPRYLIKTRGQQVTLSCSPISGHRSVSWYQQTPGQGLQFLFEYFSETQRNKGNFPGRFSGRQFSNSRSEMNVSTLELGDSALYLCASSLDGGNYGYTFGSGTRLTVV.

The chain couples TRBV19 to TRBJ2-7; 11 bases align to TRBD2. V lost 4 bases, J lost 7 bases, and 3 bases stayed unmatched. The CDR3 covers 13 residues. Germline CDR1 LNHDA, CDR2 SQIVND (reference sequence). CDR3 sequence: CASSTGTSGEQYF. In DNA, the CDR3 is TGTGCCAGTAGTACCGGGACTAGCGGAGAGCAGTACTTC.

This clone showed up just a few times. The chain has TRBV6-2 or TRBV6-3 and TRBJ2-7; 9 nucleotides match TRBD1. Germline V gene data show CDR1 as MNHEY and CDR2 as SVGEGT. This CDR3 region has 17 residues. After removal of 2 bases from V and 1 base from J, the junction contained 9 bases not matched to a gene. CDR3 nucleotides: TGTGCCAGCAGTTACCCCCGGACAGGGGTGAGATCCTACGAGCAGTACTTC. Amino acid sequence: CASSYPRTGVRSYEQYF.

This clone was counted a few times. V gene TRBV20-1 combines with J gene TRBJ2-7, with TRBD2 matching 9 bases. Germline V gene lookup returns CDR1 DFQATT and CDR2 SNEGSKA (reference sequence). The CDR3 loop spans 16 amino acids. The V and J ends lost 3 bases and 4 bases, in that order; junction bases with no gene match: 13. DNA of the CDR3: TGCAGTGCTAGCTACAATAGCGGGAGAGCAGGGTACGAGCAGTACTTC. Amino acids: CSASYNSGRAGYEQYF.

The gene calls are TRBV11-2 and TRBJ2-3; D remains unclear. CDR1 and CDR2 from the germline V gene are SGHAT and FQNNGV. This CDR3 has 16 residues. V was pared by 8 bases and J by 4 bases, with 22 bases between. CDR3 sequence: CASQISPGTRADTQYF. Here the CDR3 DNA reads TGTGCCAGCCAAATCTCCCCAGGTACTCGAGCAGATACGCAGTATTTT.

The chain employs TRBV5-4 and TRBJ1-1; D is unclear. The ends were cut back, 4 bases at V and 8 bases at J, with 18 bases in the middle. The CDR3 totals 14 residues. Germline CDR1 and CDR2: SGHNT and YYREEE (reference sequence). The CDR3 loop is CASSIYSVAREAFF. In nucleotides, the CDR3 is TGTGCCAGCAGCATCTATTCTGTGGCAAGGGAAGCTTTCTTT.

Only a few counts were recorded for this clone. The CDR3 DNA is TGCGCCAGCAGTGGACTAGCGGGGTCCTACGAGCAGTACTTC. It encodes CASSGLAGSYEQYF. This chain joins TRBV10-1 and TRBJ2-7; 11 positions match TRBD2. The CDR3 is 14 amino acids. V dropped 4 bases and J dropped 1; count of bases not matched to a gene: 0. CDR1 and CDR2 from the germline V gene are WNHNN and SYGVQD (reference sequence).

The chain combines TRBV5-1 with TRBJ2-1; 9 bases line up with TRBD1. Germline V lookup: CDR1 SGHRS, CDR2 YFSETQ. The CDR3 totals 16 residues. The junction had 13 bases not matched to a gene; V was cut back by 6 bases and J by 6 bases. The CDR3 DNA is TGCGCCAGCACCTTCAGTGACAGGGGGATTAGCAATGAGCAGTTCTTC. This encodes CASTFSDRGISNEQFF. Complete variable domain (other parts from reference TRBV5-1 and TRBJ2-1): KAGVTQTPRYLIKTRGQQVTLSCSPISGHRSVSWYQQTPGQGLQFLFEYFSETQRNKGNFPGRFSGRQFSNSRSEMNVSTLELGDSALYLCASTFSDRGISNEQFFGPGTRLTVL.

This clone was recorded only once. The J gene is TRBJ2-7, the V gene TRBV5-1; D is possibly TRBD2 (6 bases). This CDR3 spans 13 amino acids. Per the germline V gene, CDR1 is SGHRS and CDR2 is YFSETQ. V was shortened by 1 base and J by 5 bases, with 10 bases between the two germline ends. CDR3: CASSLRREDEQYF. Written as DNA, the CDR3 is TGCGCCAGCAGCTTGCGCAGGGAGGACGAGCAGTACTTC. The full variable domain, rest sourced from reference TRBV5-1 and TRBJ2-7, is KAGVTQTPRYLIKTRGQQVTLSCSPISGHRSVSWYQQTPGQGLQFLFEYFSETQRNKGNFPGRFSGRQFSNSRSEMNVSTLELGDSALYLCASSLRREDEQYFGPGTRLTVT.

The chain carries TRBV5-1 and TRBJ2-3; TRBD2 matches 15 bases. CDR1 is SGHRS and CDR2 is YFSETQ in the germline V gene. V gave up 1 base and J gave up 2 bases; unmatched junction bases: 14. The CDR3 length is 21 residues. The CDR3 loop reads CASSLINAGTSGRLHTDTQYF. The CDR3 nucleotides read TGCGCCAGCAGCTTGATTAACGCCGGGACTAGCGGGAGGTTACACACAGATACGCAGTATTTT.

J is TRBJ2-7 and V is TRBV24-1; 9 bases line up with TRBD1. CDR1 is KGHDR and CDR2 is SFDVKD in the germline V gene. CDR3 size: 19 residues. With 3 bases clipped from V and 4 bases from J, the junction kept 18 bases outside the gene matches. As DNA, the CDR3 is TGTGCCACCAGTGATGGTGGGACAGGGCTTACCCCGTTTCCTTACGAGCAGTACTTC. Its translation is CATSDGGTGLTPFPYEQYF.

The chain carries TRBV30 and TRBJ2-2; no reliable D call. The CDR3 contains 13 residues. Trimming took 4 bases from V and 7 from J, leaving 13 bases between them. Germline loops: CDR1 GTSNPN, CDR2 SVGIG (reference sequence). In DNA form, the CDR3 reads TGTGCCTGGACTAGGTCCTGGGGCGGGGAGCTGTTTTTT. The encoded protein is CAWTRSWGGELFF.

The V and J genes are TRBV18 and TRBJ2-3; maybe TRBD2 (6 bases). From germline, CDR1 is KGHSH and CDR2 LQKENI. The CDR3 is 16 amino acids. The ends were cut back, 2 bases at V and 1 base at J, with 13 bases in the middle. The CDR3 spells CASSPLADPGTDTQYF. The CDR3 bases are TGTGCCAGCTCACCATTAGCGGACCCCGGCACAGATACGCAGTATTTT.

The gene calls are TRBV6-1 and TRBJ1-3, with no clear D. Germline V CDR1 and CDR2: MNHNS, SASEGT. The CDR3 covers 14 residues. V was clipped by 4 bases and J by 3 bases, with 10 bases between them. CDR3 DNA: TGTGCCAGCAGTGCCAGCGCAGGTGGAAACACCATATATTTT. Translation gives CASSASAGGNTIYF.

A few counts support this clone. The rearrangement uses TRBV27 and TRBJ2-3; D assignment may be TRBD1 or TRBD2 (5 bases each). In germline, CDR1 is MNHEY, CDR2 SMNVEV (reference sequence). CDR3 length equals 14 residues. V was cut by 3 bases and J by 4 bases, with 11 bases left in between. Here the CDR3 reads CASSFFQGADTQYF. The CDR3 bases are TGTGCCAGCAGTTTTTTCCAGGGAGCAGATACGCAGTATTTT.

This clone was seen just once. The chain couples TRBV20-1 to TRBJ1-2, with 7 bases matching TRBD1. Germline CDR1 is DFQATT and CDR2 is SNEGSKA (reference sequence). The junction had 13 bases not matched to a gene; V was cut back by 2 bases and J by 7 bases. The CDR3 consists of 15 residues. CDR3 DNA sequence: TGCAGTGCTAGACCGACAGGGACCAAGGGAGGTGGCTACACCTTC. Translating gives CSARPTGTKGGGYTF.

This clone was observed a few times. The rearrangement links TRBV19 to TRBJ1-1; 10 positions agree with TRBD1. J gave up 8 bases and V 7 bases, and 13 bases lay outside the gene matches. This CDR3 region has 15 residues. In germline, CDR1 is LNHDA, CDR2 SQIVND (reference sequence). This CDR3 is CASTLRDRGRGEAFF. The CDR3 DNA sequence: TGTGCCAGTACACTCCGGGACAGGGGCCGCGGAGAAGCTTTCTTT. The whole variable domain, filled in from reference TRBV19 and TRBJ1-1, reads DGGITQSPKYLFRKEGQNVTLSCEQNLNHDAMYWYRQDPGQGLRLIYYSQIVNDFQKGDIAEGYSVSREKKESFPLTVTSAQKNPTAFYLCASTLRDRGRGEAFFGQGTRLTVV.

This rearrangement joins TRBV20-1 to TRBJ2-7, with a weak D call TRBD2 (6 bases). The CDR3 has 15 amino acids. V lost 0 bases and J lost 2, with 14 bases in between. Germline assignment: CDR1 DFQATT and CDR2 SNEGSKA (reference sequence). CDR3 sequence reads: CSARERLAHPYEQYF. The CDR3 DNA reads TGCAGTGCTAGAGAACGGCTAGCGCACCCCTACGAGCAGTACTTC.

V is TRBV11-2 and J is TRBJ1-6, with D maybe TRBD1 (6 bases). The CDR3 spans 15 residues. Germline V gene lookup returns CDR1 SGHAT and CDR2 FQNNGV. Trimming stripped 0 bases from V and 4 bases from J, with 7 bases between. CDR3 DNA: TGTGCCAGCAGCTTAGAGGGACATTATAATTCACCCCTCCACTTT. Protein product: CASSLEGHYNSPLHF. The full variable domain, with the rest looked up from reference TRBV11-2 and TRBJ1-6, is EAGVAQSPRYKIIEKRQSVAFWCNPISGHATLYWYQQILGQGPKLLIQFQNNGVVDDSQLPKDRFSAERLKGVDSTLKIQPAKLEDSAVYLCASSLEGHYNSPLHFGNGTRLTVT.

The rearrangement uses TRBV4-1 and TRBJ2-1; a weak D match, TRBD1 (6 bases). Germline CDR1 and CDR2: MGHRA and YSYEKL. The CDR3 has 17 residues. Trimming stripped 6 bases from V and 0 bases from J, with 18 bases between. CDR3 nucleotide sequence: TGCGCCAGCAGTTTCCTAGCCGGGACAAGCTCCTACAATGAGCAGTTCTTC. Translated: CASSFLAGTSSYNEQFF.

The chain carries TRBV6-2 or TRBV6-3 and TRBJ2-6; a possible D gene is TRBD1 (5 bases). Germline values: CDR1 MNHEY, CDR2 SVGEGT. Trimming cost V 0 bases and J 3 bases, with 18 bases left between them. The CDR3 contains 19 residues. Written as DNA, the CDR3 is TGTGCCAGCAGTTACTCAAAACCAGGGCCTCGGGTTGGGGCCAACGTCCTGACTTTC. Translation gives CASSYSKPGPRVGANVLTF.

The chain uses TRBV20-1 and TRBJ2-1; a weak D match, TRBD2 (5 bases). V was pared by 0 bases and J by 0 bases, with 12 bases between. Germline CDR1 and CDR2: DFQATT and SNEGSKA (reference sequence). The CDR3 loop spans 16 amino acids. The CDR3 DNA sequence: TGCAGTGCTAGAGATGAGGAGCGGAACTCCTACAATGAGCAGTTCTTC. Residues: CSARDEERNSYNEQFF.